Following are 13 T cell receptor beta chains from one sample sequenced in a study of T-cell reconstitution after alpha-beta-depleted transplantation in children. A TCRbeta library incorporating unique molecular identifiers was prepared. TCRdb recomputed calls from the PCR reads with MiXCR, one row per CDR3 protein. This table has 100,000 to 150,000 distinct CDR3 sequences, about 21% appearing once. This specimen consisted of PBMCs, mostly from graft donor cells, obtained 180 days after TCRalphabeta/CD19-depleted stem cell transplant. These receptors were obtained from a male patient aged 2 to 9 who had a stem cell transplant for chronic granulomatous disease, so the T cells may come from the graft donor.

This clonotype was observed a few times. The chain links TRBV4-2 to TRBJ2-1, with TRBD2 matching over 14 bases. The CDR3 is made up of 19 amino acids. V lost 5 bases and J lost 1; bases outside the gene matches: 10. The V gene's germline CDR1 is LGHNA and CDR2 YNFKEQ. Here the CDR3 reads CASSARLAGGPYSYNEQFF. The CDR3 DNA reads TGTGCCAGCAGCGCGAGACTAGCGGGAGGGCCCTATTCCTACAATGAGCAGTTCTTC.

This clonotype was recorded many times. The rearrangement links TRBV13 to TRBJ2-1; tentative D call: TRBD2 (5 bases). CDR1 PRHDT and CDR2 FYEKMQ come from the germline V gene (reference sequence). This CDR3 has 15 amino acids. V was pared by 5 bases and J by 7 bases, with 18 bases between. The CDR3 DNA follows: TGTGCCAGCAGCGTAAGCCCAGCGGCAAGGAATGAGCAGTTCTTC. Residues: CASSVSPAARNEQFF.

This clonotype came up many times. The rearrangement uses TRBV28 and TRBJ2-7; D is possibly TRBD1 (6 bases). The CDR3 loop spans 13 amino acids. CDR1 and CDR2 from the germline V gene are MDHEN and SYDVKM. The germline V and J ends were trimmed by 7 bases and 4 bases, with 14 bases remaining between them. The CDR3 spells CASTYTGRYEQYF. For the CDR3, the DNA is TGTGCCAGCACATACACAGGGCGGTACGAGCAGTACTTC.

This clonotype was detected ten times or more. The chain is built from TRBV12-3 or TRBV12-4 and TRBJ2-1; D is undetermined. Trimming cost V 6 bases and J 4 bases, with 10 bases left between them. The length of the CDR3 is 13 residues. The CDR3 here is CASRFPPYNEQFF. The CDR3 DNA follows: TGTGCCAGCAGATTCCCCCCGTACAATGAGCAGTTCTTC.

This clonotype was counted a few times. The CDR3: CSARQGFNEKLFF. The CDR3 nucleotides are TGCAGTGCTAGACAGGGGTTTAATGAAAAACTGTTTTTT. The gene calls are TRBV20-1 and TRBJ1-4; possible D gene TRBD1, 6 bases. V lost 2 bases to trimming and J lost 4 bases, with 8 bases between them. The CDR3 runs to 13 residues. Germline CDR1 is DFQATT and CDR2 is SNEGSKA (reference sequence).

CDR3 region: CASSYEDRVGETQYF. CDR3 sequence (DNA): TGTGCCAGCAGTTACGAAGACAGGGTTGGTGAGACCCAGTACTTC. The rearrangement joins TRBV6-5 to TRBJ2-5; 7 nucleotides match TRBD1. The CDR3 loop spans 15 amino acids. Germline V gene data show CDR1 as MNHEY and CDR2 as SVGAGI. V lost 2 bases to trimming and J lost 5 bases; unmatched junction nucleotides: 8.

Note on this clonotype: An end of the junction differs from the germline gene, which may be a read error. The chain joins TRBV7-7 to TRBJ2-7; D gene unclear. The CDR3 has 10 amino acids. Per germline, CDR1 SSHAT and CDR2 FNYEAQ (reference sequence). The CDR3: CASSFWGQYF. As DNA, the CDR3 is TGTGCTAGCAGCTTTTGGGGACAGTACTTC.

The chain combines TRBV5-1 with TRBJ1-5, with a weak D call TRBD1 (5 bases). The CDR3 sequence is 15 residues long. V lost 0 bases and J lost 1, with 8 bases in between. CDR1 is SGHRS and CDR2 is YFSETQ in the germline V gene. Here the CDR3 reads CASSLGSGSNQPQHF. The CDR3 DNA is TGCGCCAGCAGCTTGGGATCAGGGAGCAATCAGCCCCAGCATTTT. Complete variable domain (other parts from reference TRBV5-1 and TRBJ1-5): KAGVTQTPRYLIKTRGQQVTLSCSPISGHRSVSWYQQTPGQGLQFLFEYFSETQRNKGNFPGRFSGRQFSNSRSEMNVSTLELGDSALYLCASSLGSGSNQPQHFGDGTRLSIL.

This clonotype has at least ten counts. The chain is built from TRBV20-1 and TRBJ2-1, with TRBD2 as a possible D gene (6 bases). Germline V gives CDR1 DFQATT, CDR2 SNEGSKA (reference sequence). Trimming removed 5 bases at V and 3 bases at J, with 14 bases between. This CDR3 comprises 14 residues. CDR3 sequence reads: CSARGDFDYNEQFF. The DNA of the CDR3 is TGCAGTGCTCGAGGGGACTTCGACTACAATGAGCAGTTCTTC.

This clonotype was detected only a few times. This sequence joins TRBV21-1 and TRBJ2-3. TRBV21-1 is an annotated pseudogene. The CDR3 covers 14 residues. As DNA, the CDR3 is TGTGCCAGCAGCAAAGCGGGGAACACAGATACGCAGTATTTT. Translating it yields CASSKAGNTDTQYF.

The chain links TRBV20-1 to TRBJ2-5, with no clear D. CDR1 is DFQATT and CDR2 is SNEGSKA in the germline V gene (reference sequence). The CDR3 has 16 amino acids. The germline V and J ends were trimmed by 0 bases and 5 bases, with 19 bases remaining between them. The CDR3 DNA sequence: TGCAGTGCTAGAGACCCAGGACCGCCGTTCGGGGAGACCCAGTACTTC. It translates to CSARDPGPPFGETQYF.

This clonotype was seen only a few times. The chain couples TRBV15 to TRBJ1-3, with TRBD1 matching 7 bases. Germline lookup yields CDR1 LNHNV and CDR2 YYDKDF (reference sequence). CDR3 length: 17 residues. V shed 0 bases, J shed 4 bases, and the junction held 9 bases outside the gene matches. CDR3 amino acids: CATSRDLQGSSGNTIYF. The CDR3 region has the DNA TGTGCCACCAGCAGAGATCTACAGGGGTCTTCAGGAAACACCATATATTTT.

This clonotype has a count of ten or more. The chain couples TRBV28 to TRBJ2-7; TRBD2 agrees at 8 bases. J was trimmed by 3 bases and V by 5 bases; bases with no gene match: 9. Per germline, CDR1 MDHEN and CDR2 SYDVKM. This CDR3 region has 15 residues. The CDR3 here is CASSPIGAGGYEQYF. The CDR3 DNA reads as TGTGCCAGCAGTCCCATCGGGGCGGGAGGCTACGAGCAGTACTTC.